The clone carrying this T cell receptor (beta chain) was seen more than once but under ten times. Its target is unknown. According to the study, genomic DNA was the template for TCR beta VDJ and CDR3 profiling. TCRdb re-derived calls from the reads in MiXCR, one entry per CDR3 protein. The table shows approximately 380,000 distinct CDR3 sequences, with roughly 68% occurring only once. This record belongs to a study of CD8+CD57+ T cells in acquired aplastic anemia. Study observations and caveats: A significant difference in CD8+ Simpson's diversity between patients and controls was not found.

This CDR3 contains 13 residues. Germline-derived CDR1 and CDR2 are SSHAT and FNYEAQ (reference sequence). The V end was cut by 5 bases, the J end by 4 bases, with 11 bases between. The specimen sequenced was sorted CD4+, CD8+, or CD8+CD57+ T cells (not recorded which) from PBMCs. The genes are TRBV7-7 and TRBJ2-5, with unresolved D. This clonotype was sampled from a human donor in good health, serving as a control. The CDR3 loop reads CASSTPLGETQYF. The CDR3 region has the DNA TGTGCCAGCAGCACTCCTTTGGGAGAGACCCAGTACTTC.